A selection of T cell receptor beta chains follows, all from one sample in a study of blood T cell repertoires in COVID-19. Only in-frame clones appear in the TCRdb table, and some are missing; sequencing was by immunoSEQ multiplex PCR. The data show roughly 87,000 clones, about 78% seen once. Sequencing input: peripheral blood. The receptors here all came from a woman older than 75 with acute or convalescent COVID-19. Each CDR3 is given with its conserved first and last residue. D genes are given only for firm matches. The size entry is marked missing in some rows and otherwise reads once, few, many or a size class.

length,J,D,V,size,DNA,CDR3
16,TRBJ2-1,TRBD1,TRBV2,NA,TGTGCCAGCAGACCGAAATCGCAGGGGGCCTACAATGAGCAGTTCTTC,CASRPKSQGAYNEQFF
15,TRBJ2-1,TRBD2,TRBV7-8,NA,TGTGCCAGCAGCTTTGGCCGACTAGCGGGTAATGAGCAGTTCTTC,CASSFGRLAGNEQFF
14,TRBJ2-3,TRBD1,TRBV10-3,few,TGTGCCACCAGAGGACAGGGTAGCACAGATACGCAGTATTTT,CATRGQGSTDTQYF
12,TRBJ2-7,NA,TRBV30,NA,TGTGCCTTCCAAAGGGGGGGCTACGAGCAGTACTTC,CAFQRGGYEQYF
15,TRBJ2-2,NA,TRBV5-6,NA,TGTGCCAGCAGCCGGGGGGCTGGCTTGAGTGGGGAGCTGTTTTTT,CASSRGAGLSGELFF
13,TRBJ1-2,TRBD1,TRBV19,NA,TGTGCCACCAAGGGACAGGGTATATATGGCTACACCTTC,CATKGQGIYGYTF
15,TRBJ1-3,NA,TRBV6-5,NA,TGTGCCAGCAGTTACTCTGGGGCTGCTGGAAACACCATATATTTT,CASSYSGAAGNTIYF
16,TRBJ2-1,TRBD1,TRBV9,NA,TGTGCCAGCAGCGTGCCCCGGGACAGCGTGTCTTACGAGCAGTTCTTC,CASSVPRDSVSYEQFF
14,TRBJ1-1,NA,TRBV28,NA,TGTGCCAGCAGTTTAATCTCAGGGAACACTGAAGCTTTCTTT,CASSLISGNTEAFF
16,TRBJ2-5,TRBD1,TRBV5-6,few,TGTGCCAGCAGCTCCTCTGGACAGGGATTACGGGAGACCCAGTACTTC,CASSSSGQGLRETQYF
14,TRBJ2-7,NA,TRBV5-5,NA,TGTGCCAGCAACCCACCAGGGCTAGTCTACGAGCAGTACTTC,CASNPPGLVYEQYF
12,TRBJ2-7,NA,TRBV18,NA,TGTGCCAGCTCACCCAGCGCGGGGGAGCAGTACTTC,CASSPSAGEQYF
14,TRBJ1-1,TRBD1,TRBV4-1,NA,TGCGCCAGCAGCCGACGCCAGGGGGCGCAGGGAGCTTTCTTT,CASSRRQGAQGAFF
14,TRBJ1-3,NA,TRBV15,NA,TGTGCCACCAGAAGTGAGTACTCTGGAAACACCATATATTTT,CATRSEYSGNTIYF
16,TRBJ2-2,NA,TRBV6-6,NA,TGTGCCAGCAGTTCGTCAGTAGGGGCGCTTGACGGGGAGCTGTTTTTT,CASSSSVGALDGELFF
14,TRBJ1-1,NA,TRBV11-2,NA,TGTGCCAGCAGCTTGGACACGCGAAGCACTGAAGCTTTCTTT,CASSLDTRSTEAFF
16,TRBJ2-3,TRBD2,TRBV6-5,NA,TGTGCCAGCAGTTTCTCCGCGGGGGAGACCACAGATACGCAGTATTTT,CASSFSAGETTDTQYF
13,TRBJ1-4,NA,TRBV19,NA,TGTGCCAGTAGTCCCCAGCAGGGAGAAAAACTGTTTTTT,CASSPQQGEKLFF
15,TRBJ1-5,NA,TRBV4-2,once,TGTGCCAGCAGCCAAGAAGAGACGGGGTTTCAGCCCCAGCATTTT,CASSQEETGFQPQHF
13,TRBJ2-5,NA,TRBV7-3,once,TGTGCCAGCAGCCGTGGCACCCAAGAGACCCAGTACTTC,CASSRGTQETQYF
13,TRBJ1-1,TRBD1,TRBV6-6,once,TGTGCCAGCAGCCCTACAGGGGGCATTAATGCTTTCTTT,CASSPTGGINAFF
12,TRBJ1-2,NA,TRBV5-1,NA,TGCGCCAGCAGTGACAGCAACTATGGCTACACCTTC,CASSDSNYGYTF
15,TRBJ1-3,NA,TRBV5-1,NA,TGCGCCAGCAGCTTTGCTGGGGGCGCTGGAAACACCATATATTTT,CASSFAGGAGNTIYF
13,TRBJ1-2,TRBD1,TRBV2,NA,TGTGCCAGCAACCGACAGGGGAACTATGGCTACACCTTC,CASNRQGNYGYTF
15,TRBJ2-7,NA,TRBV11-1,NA,TGTGCCAGCAGCTTTACGCAGGGGTTCTCCTACGAGCAGTACTTC,CASSFTQGFSYEQYF
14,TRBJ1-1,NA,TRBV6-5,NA,TGTGCCAGCAGTTCCACCGGGTCGAACACTGAAGCTTTCTTT,CASSSTGSNTEAFF
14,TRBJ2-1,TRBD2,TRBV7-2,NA,TGTGCCAGCAGCCCAGCGGGGGCTTACAATGAGCAGTTCTTC,CASSPAGAYNEQFF
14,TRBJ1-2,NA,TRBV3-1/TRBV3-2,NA,TGTGCCAGCAGCCAACACGGATCAGGGGTCGGCTACACCTTC,CASSQHGSGVGYTF
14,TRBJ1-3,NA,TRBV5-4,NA,TGTGCCAGCAGCTTGGAGAGCTCTGGAAACACCATATATTTT,CASSLESSGNTIYF
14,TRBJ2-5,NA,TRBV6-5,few,TGTGCCAGCACCCTGGAGCCGCTTGAGGAGACCCAGTACTTC,CASTLEPLEETQYF
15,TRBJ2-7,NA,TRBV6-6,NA,TGTGCCAGCAGCCCTGACTGGACAGATTCCTACGAGCAGTACTTC,CASSPDWTDSYEQYF
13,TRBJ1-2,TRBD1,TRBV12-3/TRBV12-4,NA,TGTGCCAGCAGCACAGGACAGGGGAATGGCTACACCTTC,CASSTGQGNGYTF
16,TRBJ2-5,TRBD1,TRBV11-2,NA,TGTGCCAGCAGGCGATCGGGACAGGGGGCCCGAGGGACCCAGTACTTC,CASRRSGQGARGTQYF
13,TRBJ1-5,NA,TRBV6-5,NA,TGTGCCAGCAGCCGACATAGAAATCAGCCCCAGCATTTT,CASSRHRNQPQHF
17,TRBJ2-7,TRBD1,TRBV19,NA,TGTGCCAGTAGTCCAACGCATCCGGGACAGGGGTTCTCCGAGCAGTACTTC,CASSPTHPGQGFSEQYF
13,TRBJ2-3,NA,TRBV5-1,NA,TGCGCCAGCAGGGAGGGGAGCACAGATACGCAGTATTTT,CASREGSTDTQYF
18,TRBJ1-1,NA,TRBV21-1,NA,TGTGCCAGCAGCGAAAGGCCGACAGGGGGTACGATACAGTATGAAGCTTTCTTT,CASSERPTGGTIQYEAFF
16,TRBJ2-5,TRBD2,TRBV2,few,TGTGCCAGCAGTGATGCGAGGAATAGCGGGAGGGAGACCCAGTACTTC,CASSDARNSGRETQYF
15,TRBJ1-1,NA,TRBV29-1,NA,TGCAGCCTGAAGGTAGGGAGGGGATCTGGTGCTGAAGCTTTCTTT,CSLKVGRGSGAEAFF
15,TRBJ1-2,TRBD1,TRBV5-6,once,TGTGCCAGCAGCCCTCGGGACAGGGGGATCTATGGCTACACCTTC,CASSPRDRGIYGYTF
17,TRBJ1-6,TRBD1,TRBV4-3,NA,TGCGCCAGCAGCCACTTGGGACAGGGAAGGGGTAATTCACCCCTCCACTTT,CASSHLGQGRGNSPLHF
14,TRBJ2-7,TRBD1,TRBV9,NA,TGTGCCAGCAGCGTGACAGGGGTGGCCTACGAGCAGTACTTC,CASSVTGVAYEQYF
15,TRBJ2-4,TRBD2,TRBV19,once,TGTGCCAGTAGTTCCTGGGGTGGCGGGGGAAACATTCAGTACTTC,CASSSWGGGGNIQYF
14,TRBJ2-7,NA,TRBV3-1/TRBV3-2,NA,TGTGCCAGCAGCCAACTCACTAGCCCCCACGAGCAGTACTTC,CASSQLTSPHEQYF
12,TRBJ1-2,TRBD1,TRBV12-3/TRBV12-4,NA,TGTGCCAGCGCTAACAGGGGGGGAGGCTACACCTTC,CASANRGGGYTF
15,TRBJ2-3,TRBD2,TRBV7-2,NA,TGTGCCAGCAGCTCCACTAGCGGGGCCCAGGGTACGCAGTATTTT,CASSSTSGAQGTQYF